Following are 27 T cell receptor beta chains from one sample sequenced in a study of OX40 agonist ivuxolimab in advanced cancers. The protocol was immunoSEQ multiplex PCR, while the TCRdb copy is restricted to in-frame clones and leaves out a portion. Of roughly 58,000 clones in the sample, around 85% were seen once. The sequencing here drew on CD4+ or CD8+ T cells sorted from blood, taken in a trial of the OX40 agonist ivuxolimab. These receptors were collected from an adult with an advanced solid tumor such as melanoma, head and neck, liver or kidney cancer.

The chain links TRBV15 to TRBJ2-3; 8 nucleotides match TRBD2. The CDR3 contains 15 residues. Trimming removed 0 bases from V and 6 bases from J; junction bases left unmatched: 5. CDR1 and CDR2 (germline): LNHNV, YYDKDF (reference sequence). The CDR3 is CATSRDSGAKDTQYF. The CDR3 DNA sequence: TGTGCCACCAGCAGAGATAGCGGGGCGAAGGATACGCAGTATTTT.

This sequence joins TRBV28 and TRBJ2-1; the match to TRBD2 covers 10 bases. Germline CDR1 is MDHEN and CDR2 is SYDVKM. The CDR3 covers 19 residues. V lost 3 bases, J lost 0 bases, and 11 bases stayed unmatched. CDR3 nucleotides: TGTGCCAGCAGTTTTCCAGTAGCGGGAGGATGGAGCTCCTACAATGAGCAGTTCTTC. This sequence encodes CASSFPVAGGWSSYNEQFF.

Only one count was recorded for this clone. The rearrangement uses TRBV19 and TRBJ1-5; D unresolved. Per germline, CDR1 LNHDA and CDR2 SQIVND (reference sequence). The CDR3 is 16 residues long. V dropped 1 base and J dropped 12 bases, with 22 bases sitting between them. CDR3 DNA sequence: TGTGCCAGTAGTATAGGTTTATTCGGGTCAAAATCTAACCAGCATTTT. This translates into CASSIGLFGSKSNQHF. The entire variable domain, with the rest obtained from reference TRBV19 and TRBJ1-5, is as follows: DGGITQSPKYLFRKEGQNVTLSCEQNLNHDAMYWYRQDPGQGLRLIYYSQIVNDFQKGDIAEGYSVSREKKESFPLTVTSAQKNPTAFYLCASSIGLFGSKSNQHFGDGTRLSIL.

The rearrangement uses TRBV19 and TRBJ2-7; D possibly corresponds to TRBD1 (5 bases). With 6 bases removed from V and 0 bases from J, the gap between germline ends came to 12 bases. Per the germline V gene, CDR1 is LNHDA and CDR2 is SQIVND (reference sequence). The CDR3 is 14 residues long. The CDR3 reads CASSQDTNSYEQYF. CDR3 sequence (DNA): TGTGCCAGTAGCCAGGACACGAACTCCTACGAGCAGTACTTC.

This clone was observed a single time. The chain carries TRBV5-4 and TRBJ2-7; tentatively, D is TRBD1 or TRBD2 (5 bases each). Germline V gene lookup returns CDR1 SGHNT and CDR2 YYREEE (reference sequence). V was cut by 4 bases and J by 7 bases, with 18 bases left in between. The CDR3 consists of 14 residues. The CDR3 reads CASSRPGTPLEQYF. DNA for the CDR3: TGTGCCAGCAGCCGACCCGGGACCCCATTGGAGCAGTACTTC.

The genes are TRBV6-1 and TRBJ2-1; D call uncertain. Trimming removed 2 bases at V and 7 bases at J, with 3 bases between. This CDR3 has 11 residues. Per the germline V gene, CDR1 is MNHNS and CDR2 is SASEGT. The CDR3 DNA is TGTGCCAGCAGTGAAACAAATGAGCAGTTCTTC. Translating gives CASSETNEQFF.

The CDR3 is CSVEGRGAYEQYF. The CDR3 DNA sequence: TGCAGCGTTGAAGGTAGGGGTGCCTACGAGCAGTACTTC. The chain couples TRBV29-1 to TRBJ2-7; D is perhaps TRBD1 (5 bases). The V end was cut by 1 base, the J end by 2 bases, with 9 bases between. CDR1 SQVTM and CDR2 ANQGSEA come from the germline V gene. The CDR3 covers 13 residues.

The rearrangement links TRBV7-2 to TRBJ2-1, with TRBD2 matching over 7 bases. Germline CDR1 and CDR2: SGHTA and FQGNSA. The CDR3 extends over 16 amino acids. V gave up 5 bases and J gave up 5 bases; unmatched junction bases: 12. The CDR3 sequence is CASSLWGGELHNEQFF. Here the CDR3 DNA reads TGTGCCAGCAGCCTATGGGGGGGAGAATTGCACAATGAGCAGTTCTTC.

The chain recombines TRBV7-8 with TRBJ2-7; the D gene is possibly TRBD2 (6 bases). V gave up 5 bases and J gave up 6 bases, with 11 bases separating them. Germline V lookup: CDR1 SGHVS, CDR2 FQNEAQ. The CDR3 is 12 amino acids. The CDR3 protein is CASSVGGREQYF. Here the CDR3 DNA reads TGTGCCAGCAGCGTCGGGGGACGCGAGCAGTACTTC.

The sample holds a few counts of this clone. The chain couples TRBV5-6 to TRBJ2-7; TRBD1 matches at 7 bases. V lost 3 bases, J lost 3 bases, and 6 bases stayed unmatched. Germline V lookup: CDR1 SGHDT, CDR2 YYEEEE. CDR3 length: 14 residues. CDR3 coding DNA: TGTGCCAGCAGCTCCACAGGGGCGTTCTACGAGCAGTACTTC. Translation gives CASSSTGAFYEQYF. Full variable domain (outside the CDR3, taken from reference TRBV5-6 and TRBJ2-7): DAGVTQSPTHLIKTRGQQVTLRCSPKSGHDTVSWYQQALGQGPQFIFQYYEEEERQRGNFPDRFSGHQFPNYSSELNVNALLLGDSALYLCASSSTGAFYEQYFGPGTRLTVT.

V gene TRBV4-1 combines with J gene TRBJ2-1, with 10 bases that match TRBD2. Looked up from germline, CDR1 is MGHRA and CDR2 is YSYEKL. This CDR3 comprises 16 residues. The J segment lost 3 bases and the V segment lost 5 bases, leaving 7 bases of the junction unmatched. The CDR3 loop is CASSTSPSGSYNEQFF. The CDR3 region has the DNA TGCGCCAGCAGCACATCCCCTAGCGGGAGCTACAATGAGCAGTTCTTC.

This clone was picked up one time. The chain carries TRBV18 and TRBJ2-4; D ambiguous. The germline gives CDR1 KGHSH, CDR2 LQKENI. V lost 0 bases and J 0 bases, leaving 9 bases between the germline ends. This CDR3 is built from 16 residues. DNA of the CDR3: TGTGCCAGCTCACCACCAGTCTCCTTAGCCAAAAACATTCAGTACTTC. Protein sequence: CASSPPVSLAKNIQYF. The full variable domain, its missing parts supplied by reference TRBV18 and TRBJ2-4, is NAGVMQNPRHLVRRRGQEARLRCSPMKGHSHVYWYRQLPEEGLKFMVYLQKENIIDESGMPKERFSAEFPKEGPSILRIQQVVRGDSAAYFCASSPPVSLAKNIQYFGAGTRLSVL.

The rearrangement uses TRBV29-1 and TRBJ2-1; D tentatively fits TRBD1 or TRBD2 (5 bases each). The germline V gene has CDR1 SQVTM and CDR2 ANQGSEA. The CDR3 runs 18 residues. Trimming stripped 7 bases from V and 4 bases from J, with 29 bases between. The CDR3 protein is CSAEGVGDTTVKYNEQFF. The CDR3 DNA sequence: TGCAGCGCCGAAGGGGTGGGGGATACTACGGTAAAGTACAATGAGCAGTTCTTC.

The chain uses TRBV30 and TRBJ2-1; TRBD2 matches 13 bases. Germline V gene data show CDR1 as GTSNPN and CDR2 as SVGIG (reference sequence). J lost 1 base, V lost 5 bases, and 8 bases had no gene match. The CDR3 length is 17 residues. CDR3 protein: CAWSGTSGKGSYNEQFF. Here the CDR3 DNA reads TGTGCCTGGTCCGGGACTAGCGGGAAAGGGTCCTACAATGAGCAGTTCTTC.

The chain combines TRBV7-9 with TRBJ2-7, with 11 bases that match TRBD1. Germline V gene lookup returns CDR1 SEHNR and CDR2 FQNEAQ (reference sequence). The CDR3 covers 14 residues. V was clipped by 3 bases and J by 6 bases; unmatched bases: 4. The CDR3 loop is CASSFADRGLEQYF. CDR3 DNA: TGTGCCAGCAGCTTTGCGGACAGGGGGCTCGAGCAGTACTTC. The full variable domain, its missing parts supplied by reference TRBV7-9 and TRBJ2-7, is DTGVSQNPRHKITKRGQNVTFRCDPISEHNRLYWYRQTLGQGPEFLTYFQNEAQLEKSRLLSDRFSAERPKGSFSTLEIQRTEQGDSAMYLCASSFADRGLEQYFGPGTRLTVT.

The CDR3 region has the DNA TGTGCCAGCAGCCCTGGGGGCAGAAACACCGGGGAGCTGTTTTTT. Translation gives CASSPGGRNTGELFF. The chain is built from TRBV7-8 and TRBJ2-2; TRBD1 might be the D (6 bases). Trimming took 5 bases from V and 2 from J, leaving 12 bases between them. The CDR3 extends over 15 amino acids. Germline CDR1 reads SGHVS; CDR2 reads FQNEAQ.

This chain joins TRBV5-5 and TRBJ2-7, with 11 bases lining up with TRBD2. V shed 4 bases and J 2 bases; nucleotides not matched to a gene: 5. Germline-derived CDR1 and CDR2 are SGHKS and YYEKEE (reference sequence). The CDR3 totals 15 residues. Here the CDR3 reads CASSPGLAEAYEQYF. Written as DNA, the CDR3 is TGTGCCAGCAGCCCGGGACTAGCGGAAGCCTACGAGCAGTACTTC. The complete variable domain, with remaining parts taken from reference TRBV5-5 and TRBJ2-7, reads DAGVTQSPTHLIKTRGQQVTLRCSPISGHKSVSWYQQVLGQGPQFIFQYYEKEERGRGNFPDRFSARQFPNYSSELNVNALLLGDSALYLCASSPGLAEAYEQYFGPGTRLTVT.

This chain links TRBV6-5 with TRBJ2-1, with D perhaps being TRBD1 or TRBD2 (5 bases each). Germline V gene sequence: CDR1 MNHEY, CDR2 SVGAGI. The ends were cut back, 2 bases at V and 10 bases at J, with 9 bases in the middle. This CDR3 spans 12 amino acids. In DNA form, the CDR3 reads TGTGCCAGCAGTTACGGGGGATACGAGCAGTTCTTC. It yields the protein CASSYGGYEQFF.

The sample holds one count of this clone. CDR3 region: CASRGPGVVGNEQFF. The CDR3 DNA reads as TGTGCCAGTAGGGGACCAGGAGTTGTTGGAAATGAGCAGTTCTTC. This chain links TRBV2 with TRBJ2-1; possibly TRBD1 or TRBD2 for D (5 bases each). The CDR3 sequence is 15 residues long. Germline CDR1 is SNHLY and CDR2 is FYNNEI. Deletions cut 9 bases from V and 7 bases from J, with 22 bases between.

This chain connects TRBV7-8 to TRBJ1-6, with no clear D. Looked up from germline, CDR1 is SGHVS and CDR2 is FQNEAQ. The CDR3 totals 12 residues. The V gene lost 1 base and the J gene lost 9 bases, with 4 bases spanning the gap. CDR3 nucleotides: TGTGCCAGCAGCTTAGGATCTTCACCCCTCCACTTT. Its protein is CASSLGSSPLHF. The whole variable domain, remainder taken from reference TRBV7-8 and TRBJ1-6, is GAGVSQSPRYKVAKRGQDVALRCDPISGHVSLFWYQQALGQGPEFLTYFQNEAQLDKSGLPSDRFFAERPEGSVSTLKIQRTQQEDSAVYLCASSLGSSPLHFGNGTRLTVT.

The chain uses TRBV7-2 and TRBJ2-1; 11 bases match TRBD2. CDR1 and CDR2 (germline): SGHTA, FQGNSA. The CDR3 is 15 amino acids. V lost 5 bases, J lost 7 bases, and 7 bases stayed unmatched. CDR3: CASSLGLAGGNEQFF. CDR3 sequence (DNA): TGTGCCAGCAGCCTCGGGTTAGCGGGAGGGAATGAGCAGTTCTTC.

This chain connects TRBV6-4 to TRBJ1-1; no definite D call. Germline V gives CDR1 MRHNA, CDR2 SNTAGT. V gave up 2 bases and J gave up 1 base, with 8 bases separating them. This CDR3 is built from 14 residues. The CDR3 spells CASSDGQRNTEAFF. Written as DNA, the CDR3 is TGTGCCAGCAGTGACGGTCAGCGGAACACTGAAGCTTTCTTT.

The chain uses TRBV29-1 and TRBJ2-5, with unresolved D. Germline V gene data show CDR1 as SQVTM and CDR2 as ANQGSEA. This CDR3 has 12 amino acids. V was cut by 3 bases and J by 2 bases, with 7 bases left in between. CDR3: CSVDLVQETQYF. CDR3 nucleotides: TGCAGCGTTGACCTGGTTCAAGAGACCCAGTACTTC. Combining the CDR3 with reference TRBV29-1 and TRBJ2-5 gives the whole variable domain SAVISQKPSRDICQRGTSLTIQCQVDSQVTMMFWYRQQPGQSLTLIATANQGSEATYESGFVIDKFPISRPNLTFSTLTVSNMSPEDSSIYLCSVDLVQETQYFGPGTRLLVL.

This chain joins TRBV7-2 and TRBJ2-5; D is uncertain. Trimming cost V 5 bases and J 5 bases, with 9 bases left between them. Germline V CDR1 and CDR2: SGHTA, FQGNSA. The CDR3 sequence is 12 residues long. CDR3 sequence reads: CASSRNRETQYF. CDR3 nucleotide sequence: TGTGCCAGCAGCCGAAATCGTGAGACCCAGTACTTC. Drawing the rest from reference TRBV7-2 and TRBJ2-5, the complete variable domain is GAGVSQSPSNKVTEKGKDVELRCDPISGHTALYWYRQSLGQGLEFLIYFQGNSAPDKSGLPSDRFSAERTGGSVSTLTIQRTQQEDSAVYLCASSRNRETQYFGPGTRLLVL.

CDR3 residues: CASSLGGVGDYGYTF. CDR3 nucleotides: TGCGCCAGCAGCTTGGGTGGGGTGGGGGACTATGGCTACACCTTC. V gene TRBV5-1 combines with J gene TRBJ1-2, with a possible D match to TRBD1 (5 bases). The CDR3 contains 15 residues. The germline V and J ends were trimmed by 0 bases and 3 bases, with 12 bases remaining between them. Germline V gives CDR1 SGHRS, CDR2 YFSETQ. Together with reference TRBV5-1 and TRBJ1-2, the CDR3 gives the full variable domain: KAGVTQTPRYLIKTRGQQVTLSCSPISGHRSVSWYQQTPGQGLQFLFEYFSETQRNKGNFPGRFSGRQFSNSRSEMNVSTLELGDSALYLCASSLGGVGDYGYTFGSGTRLTVV.

The rearrangement links TRBV13 to TRBJ2-3; weak D call: TRBD2 (6 bases). Between the trimmed V and J ends, which lost 5 bases and 1 base, there was a span of 19 bases. Germline CDR1 PRHDT, CDR2 FYEKMQ (reference sequence). The CDR3 has 17 amino acids. The CDR3 here is CASSDLPGGTRTDTQYF. The CDR3 coding sequence is TGTGCCAGCAGCGACCTACCGGGCGGGACCCGCACAGATACGCAGTATTTT.

This chain joins TRBV7-2 and TRBJ2-7; no definite D call. Germline V gene data show CDR1 as SGHTA and CDR2 as FQGNSA. The V gene lost 3 bases and the J gene lost 6 bases, with 12 bases spanning the gap. The CDR3 spans 13 residues. CDR3 bases: TGTGCCAGCAGCTTCCAAACGAGTTTCGAGCAGTACTTC. Translated, it gives CASSFQTSFEQYF.